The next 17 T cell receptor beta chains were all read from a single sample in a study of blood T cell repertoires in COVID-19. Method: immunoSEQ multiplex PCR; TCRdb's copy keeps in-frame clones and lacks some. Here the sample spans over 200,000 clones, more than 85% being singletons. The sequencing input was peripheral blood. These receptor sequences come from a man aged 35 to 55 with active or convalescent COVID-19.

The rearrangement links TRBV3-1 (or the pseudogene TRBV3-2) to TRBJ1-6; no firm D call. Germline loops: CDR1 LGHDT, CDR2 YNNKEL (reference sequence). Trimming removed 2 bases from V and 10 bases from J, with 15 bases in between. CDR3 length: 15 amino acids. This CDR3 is CASSQFRPGRSPLHF. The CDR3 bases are TGTGCCAGCAGCCAATTTCGTCCGGGTCGATCACCCCTCCACTTT.

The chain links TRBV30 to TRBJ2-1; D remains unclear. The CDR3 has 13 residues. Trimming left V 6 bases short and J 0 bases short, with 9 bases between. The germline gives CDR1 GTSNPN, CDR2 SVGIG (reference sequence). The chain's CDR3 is CACRVRSYNEQFF. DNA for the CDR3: TGTGCCTGCCGAGTCCGCTCCTACAATGAGCAGTTCTTC.

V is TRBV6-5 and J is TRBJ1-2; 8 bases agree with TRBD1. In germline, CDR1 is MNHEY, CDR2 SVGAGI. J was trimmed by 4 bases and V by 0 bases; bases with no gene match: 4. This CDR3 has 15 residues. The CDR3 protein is CASSYSGTGPYGYTF. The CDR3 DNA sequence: TGTGCCAGCAGTTACTCCGGGACAGGTCCCTATGGCTACACCTTC.

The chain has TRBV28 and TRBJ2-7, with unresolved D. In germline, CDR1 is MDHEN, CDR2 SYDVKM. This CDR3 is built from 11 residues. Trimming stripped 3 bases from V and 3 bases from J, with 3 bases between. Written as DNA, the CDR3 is TGTGCCAGCAGTTTCTTCTACGAGCAGTACTTC. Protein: CASSFFYEQYF.

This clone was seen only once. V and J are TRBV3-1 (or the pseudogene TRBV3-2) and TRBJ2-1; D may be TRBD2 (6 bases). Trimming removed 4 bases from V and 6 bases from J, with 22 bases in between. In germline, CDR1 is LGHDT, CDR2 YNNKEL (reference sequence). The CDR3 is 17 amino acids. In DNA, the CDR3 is TGTGCCAGCAGCCGATCACGGAGGACTACCCTTCGCAATGAGCAGTTCTTC. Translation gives CASSRSRRTTLRNEQFF.

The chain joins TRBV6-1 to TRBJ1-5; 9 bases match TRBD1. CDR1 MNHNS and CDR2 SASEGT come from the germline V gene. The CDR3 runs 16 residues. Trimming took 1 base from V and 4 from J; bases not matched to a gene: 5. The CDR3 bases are TGTGCCAGCAGTGAAGTTCTGACAGGGGGTAATCAGCCCCAGCATTTT. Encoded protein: CASSEVLTGGNQPQHF.

The CDR3 DNA sequence: TGTGCCAGCAGCCCCCTGGCTAGCCCCACCGGGGAGCTGTTTTTT. The encoded protein is CASSPLASPTGELFF. The genes are TRBV7-3 and TRBJ2-2; weak D call: TRBD2 (5 bases). Trimming left V 5 bases short and J 4 bases short, with 14 bases between. CDR1 SGHTA and CDR2 FQGTGA come from the germline V gene. The CDR3 spans 15 residues.

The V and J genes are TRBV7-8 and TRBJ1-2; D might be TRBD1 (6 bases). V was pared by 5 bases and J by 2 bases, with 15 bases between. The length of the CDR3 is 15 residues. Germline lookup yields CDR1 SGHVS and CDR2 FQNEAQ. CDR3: CASSLSTGTNYGYTF. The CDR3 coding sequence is TGTGCCAGCAGCCTGTCGACAGGAACGAACTATGGCTACACCTTC.

The CDR3 region is CASSFDTTGELFF. The DNA for the CDR3 is TGTGCCAGCAGTTTTGACACAACCGGGGAGCTGTTTTTT. The chain uses TRBV27 and TRBJ2-2; no definite D call. This CDR3 is 13 amino acids long. Trimming took off 3 bases at V and 5 bases at J, with 7 bases between the two ends. Germline V gives CDR1 MNHEY, CDR2 SMNVEV (reference sequence).

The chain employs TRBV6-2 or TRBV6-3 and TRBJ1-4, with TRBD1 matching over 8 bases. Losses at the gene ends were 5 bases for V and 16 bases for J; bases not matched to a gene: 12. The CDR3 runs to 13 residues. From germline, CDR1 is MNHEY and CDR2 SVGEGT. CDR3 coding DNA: TGTGCCAGCAGTGACTTTACCGGGGACAGGCAGTTTTTT. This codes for CASSDFTGDRQFF.

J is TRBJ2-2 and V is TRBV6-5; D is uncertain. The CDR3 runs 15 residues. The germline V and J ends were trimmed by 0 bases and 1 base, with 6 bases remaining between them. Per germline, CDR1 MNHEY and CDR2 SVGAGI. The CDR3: CASSYSIVNTGELFF. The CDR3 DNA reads TGTGCCAGCAGTTACTCGATAGTGAACACCGGGGAGCTGTTTTTT.

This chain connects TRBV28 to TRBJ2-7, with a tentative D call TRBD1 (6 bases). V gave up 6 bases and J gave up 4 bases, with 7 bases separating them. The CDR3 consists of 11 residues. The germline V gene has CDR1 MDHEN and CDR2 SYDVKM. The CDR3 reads CASSRGYEQYF. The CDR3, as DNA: TGTGCCAGCAGCAGGGGTTACGAGCAGTACTTC. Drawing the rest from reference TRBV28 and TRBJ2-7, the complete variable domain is DVKVTQSSRYLVKRTGEKVFLECVQDMDHENMFWYRQDPGLGLRLIYFSYDVKMKEKGDIPEGYSVSREKKERFSLILESASTNQTSMYLCASSRGYEQYFGPGTRLTVT.

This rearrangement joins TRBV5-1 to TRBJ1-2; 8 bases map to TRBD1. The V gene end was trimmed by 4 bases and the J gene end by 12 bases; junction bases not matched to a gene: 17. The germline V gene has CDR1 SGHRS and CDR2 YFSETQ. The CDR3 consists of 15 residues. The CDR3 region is CASSPDSGTGSEDTF. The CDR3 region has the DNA TGCGCCAGCAGCCCCGATTCCGGGACAGGTAGCGAGGACACCTTC.

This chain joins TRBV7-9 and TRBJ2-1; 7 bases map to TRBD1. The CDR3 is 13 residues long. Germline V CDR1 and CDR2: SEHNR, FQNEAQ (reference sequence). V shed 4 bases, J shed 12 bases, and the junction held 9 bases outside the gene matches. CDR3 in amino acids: CASSSTDRLGQFF. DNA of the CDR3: TGTGCCAGCAGCTCAACGGACAGGCTAGGGCAGTTCTTC.

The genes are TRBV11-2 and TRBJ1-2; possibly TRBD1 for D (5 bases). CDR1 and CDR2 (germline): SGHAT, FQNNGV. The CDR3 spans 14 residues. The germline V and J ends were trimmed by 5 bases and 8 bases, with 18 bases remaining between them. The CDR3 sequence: CASSPMGGVEGYTF. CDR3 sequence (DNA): TGTGCCAGCAGCCCCATGGGAGGGGTTGAGGGCTACACCTTC.

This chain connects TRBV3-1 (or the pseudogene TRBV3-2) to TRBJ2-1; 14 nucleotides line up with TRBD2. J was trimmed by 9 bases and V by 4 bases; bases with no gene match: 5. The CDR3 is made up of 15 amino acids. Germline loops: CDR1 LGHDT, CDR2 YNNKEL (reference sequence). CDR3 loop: CASSPGLAGVGEQFF. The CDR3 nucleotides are TGTGCCAGCAGCCCGGGACTAGCGGGAGTCGGTGAGCAGTTCTTC.

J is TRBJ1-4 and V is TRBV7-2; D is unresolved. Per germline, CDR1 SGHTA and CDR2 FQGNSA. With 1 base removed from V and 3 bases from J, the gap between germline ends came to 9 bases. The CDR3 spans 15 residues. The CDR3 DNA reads TGTGCCAGCAGCTTAGAACGCACGGCTAATGAAAAACTGTTTTTT. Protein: CASSLERTANEKLFF.